The 28 T cell receptor beta chains in this list originate from one sample, sequenced in a study of cytomegalovirus exposure and HLA in healthy donors (dated by TCRdb to about 2017). The library came from the immunoSEQ multiplex PCR assay. For the multiplex PCR, a mixture combining 60 forward primers for TCR Vbeta segments and 13 reverse primers for TCR Jbeta segments was used. TCRdb retrieved this table from immuneACCESS and kept in-frame rearrangements only. Not all clones are present; in checked studies, unresolved V genes account for under half, and no reason is known for the remainder. Recorded for this sample are about 140,000 clones; roughly 80% of them occurred a single time. Together, the top ten hold 1.2% of the sample. The specimen was PBMCs. The origin of the receptors is a female donor in good health and CMV-seronegative.

The chain uses TRBV29-1 and TRBJ2-7; 7 bases fit TRBD1. The CDR3 is 15 residues long. The germline CDR1 and CDR2 sequences are SQVTM and ANQGSEA. The ends lost 0 bases at V and 0 bases at J; junction bases unmatched: 5. The CDR3 reads CSVEDEGASSYEQYF. DNA of the CDR3: TGCAGCGTTGAAGATGAGGGGGCGAGCTCCTACGAGCAGTACTTC.

The chain couples TRBV7-9 to TRBJ1-3; no firm D call. Looked up from germline, CDR1 is SEHNR and CDR2 is FQNEAQ (reference sequence). The CDR3 length is 16 residues. V was clipped by 6 bases and J by 0 bases, with 15 bases between them. For the CDR3, the DNA is TGTGCCAGCAGGGCGTCGGGAGAGCACTCTGGAAACACCATATATTTT. Translation gives CASRASGEHSGNTIYF.

This chain joins TRBV30 and TRBJ1-3; D may be TRBD1 (5 bases). Germline V gene sequence: CDR1 GTSNPN, CDR2 SVGIG (reference sequence). This CDR3 is built from 13 residues. V was pared by 5 bases and J by 1 base, with 9 bases between. The CDR3 here is CAWSGLSGNTIYF. For the CDR3, the DNA is TGTGCCTGGTCAGGGTTGTCTGGAAACACCATATATTTT.

The chain combines TRBV18 with TRBJ2-7; D ambiguous. The CDR3 length is 12 residues. Germline CDR1 reads KGHSH; CDR2 reads LQKENI. Deletions cut 4 bases from V and 1 base from J, with 5 bases between. The CDR3 DNA is TGTGCCAGCTCACGGCAATCCTACGAGCAGTACTTC. Translated, it gives CASSRQSYEQYF. The complete variable domain, with remaining parts taken from reference TRBV18 and TRBJ2-7, reads NAGVMQNPRHLVRRRGQEARLRCSPMKGHSHVYWYRQLPEEGLKFMVYLQKENIIDESGMPKERFSAEFPKEGPSILRIQQVVRGDSAAYFCASSRQSYEQYFGPGTRLTVT.

The V gene is TRBV27, the J gene TRBJ2-5; TRBD1 matches at 8 bases. The CDR3 covers 13 residues. J gave up 3 bases and V 6 bases, and 3 bases lay outside the gene matches. From germline, CDR1 is MNHEY and CDR2 SMNVEV (reference sequence). The CDR3 here is CASRPTGEETQYF. The CDR3 bases are TGTGCCAGCAGACCGACAGGGGAAGAGACCCAGTACTTC.

This chain joins TRBV6-1 and TRBJ2-2, with TRBD1 matching over 9 bases. The CDR3 runs 13 residues. J was trimmed by 7 bases and V by 7 bases; bases with no gene match: 4. Germline CDR1 MNHNS, CDR2 SASEGT. The CDR3 region has the DNA TGTGCCAGCAATGACAGGGGGAGCGGGGAGCTGTTTTTT. Protein sequence: CASNDRGSGELFF.

This chain connects TRBV9 to TRBJ2-5; 14 nucleotides agree with TRBD2. V lost 4 bases, J lost 5 bases, and 7 bases stayed unmatched. The CDR3 length is 16 residues. Germline V gene lookup returns CDR1 SGDLS and CDR2 YYNGEE. CDR3 sequence: CASSSGLAGAGETQYF. In DNA form, the CDR3 reads TGTGCCAGCAGCTCGGGACTAGCGGGAGCGGGGGAGACCCAGTACTTC.

V gene TRBV4-1 combines with J gene TRBJ2-2; weak D call: TRBD2 (7 bases). The germline V and J ends were trimmed by 4 bases and 3 bases, with 15 bases remaining between them. The CDR3 runs 16 residues. CDR1 is MGHRA, CDR2 YSYEKL, per germline. Here the CDR3 reads CASSPRGGMDTGELFF. For the CDR3, the DNA is TGCGCCAGCAGCCCAAGGGGGGGCATGGACACCGGGGAGCTGTTTTTT.

V gene TRBV21-1 combines with J gene TRBJ1-5; the DNA was not compared with TRBD1, the D call given in the table. TRBV21-1 is flagged as a pseudogene. The CDR3 spans 15 residues. The CDR3 coding sequence is TGTGCCAGCAGCCACGTAAGGGGGAACGATCAGCCCCAGCATTTT. It codes for CASSHVRGNDQPQHF.

This chain uses TRBV28 with TRBJ2-7; 8 bases align to TRBD2. With V trimmed by 4 bases and J by 5 bases, 7 bases remained unmatched. The germline gives CDR1 MDHEN, CDR2 SYDVKM. CDR3 length: 14 amino acids. DNA of the CDR3: TGTGCCAGCAGTTCAGCGGGAGTTGTCCACGAGCAGTACTTC. Its protein product is CASSSAGVVHEQYF.

The chain uses TRBV6-1 and TRBJ2-3, with D possibly TRBD2 on 5 matching bases. Germline lookup yields CDR1 MNHNS and CDR2 SASEGT. Trimming pared 10 bases from V and 5 bases from J, leaving 22 bases between. This CDR3 comprises 15 residues. In DNA form, the CDR3 reads TGTGCCACACACCGAAACAACATCGAGGGAGATACGCAGTATTTT. Its translation is CATHRNNIEGDTQYF.

The chain is built from TRBV5-1 and TRBJ2-1, with TRBD1 matching over 10 bases. This CDR3 region has 15 residues. Germline-derived CDR1 and CDR2 are SGHRS and YFSETQ. The ends lost 0 bases at V and 9 bases at J; junction bases unmatched: 6. This chain's CDR3 is CASSLDGTGAGEQFF. CDR3 nucleotides: TGCGCCAGCAGCTTGGATGGGACAGGGGCCGGTGAGCAGTTCTTC.

The rearrangement links TRBV13 to TRBJ2-1, with 13 bases that match TRBD2. CDR1 and CDR2 from the germline V gene are PRHDT and FYEKMQ (reference sequence). V trimming: 3 bases; J trimming: 7 bases; junction bases outside the gene matches: 3. CDR3 length: 15 amino acids. The CDR3 loop reads CASSFGTSGINEQFF. CDR3 nucleotide sequence: TGTGCCAGCAGCTTCGGGACTAGCGGGATAAATGAGCAGTTCTTC. The full variable domain, in which reference TRBV13 and TRBJ2-1 provide the parts outside the CDR3, is AAGVIQSPRHLIKEKRETATLKCYPIPRHDTVYWYQQGPGQDPQFLISFYEKMQSDKGSIPDRFSAQQFSDYHSELNMSSLELGDSALYFCASSFGTSGINEQFFGPGTRLTVL.

J is TRBJ1-1 and V is TRBV7-6, with a possible D match to TRBD1 (6 bases). The V gene's germline CDR1 is SGHVS and CDR2 FNYEAQ. The CDR3 contains 14 residues. V lost 5 bases and J lost 3, with 13 bases in between. This CDR3 reads CASSRDNADTEAFF. The CDR3 DNA reads TGTGCCAGCAGCCGGGACAATGCGGACACTGAAGCTTTCTTT.

The J gene is TRBJ2-7, the V gene TRBV29-1; D might be TRBD2 (7 bases). The ends were cut back, 6 bases at V and 2 bases at J, with 20 bases in the middle. The V gene's germline CDR1 is SQVTM and CDR2 ANQGSEA. This CDR3 has 15 residues. CDR3 in DNA: TGCAGCGTGGGGGGGGGCGCAGGGGCCCCCTACGAGCAGTACTTC. Protein: CSVGGGAGAPYEQYF.

The gene calls are TRBV2 and TRBJ2-2, with D perhaps matching TRBD2 (5 bases). Trimming left V 3 bases short and J 4 bases short, with 9 bases between. Germline V CDR1 and CDR2: SNHLY, FYNNEI. The CDR3 is made up of 14 amino acids. As DNA, the CDR3 is TGTGCCAGCAGTGAGAGGGCGGTCACCGGGGAGCTGTTTTTT. Protein: CASSERAVTGELFF.

V is TRBV9 and J is TRBJ1-1; TRBD1 matches 9 bases. The CDR3 covers 13 residues. Germline values: CDR1 SGDLS, CDR2 YYNGEE. V lost 7 bases, J lost 4 bases, and 5 bases stayed unmatched. CDR3 nucleotides: TGTGCCAGCGGCCAGGGACAGGGCACTGAAGCTTTCTTT. As protein: CASGQGQGTEAFF.

The genes are TRBV18 and TRBJ2-5; 7 nucleotides align to TRBD1. CDR1 and CDR2 (germline): KGHSH, LQKENI. This CDR3 has 16 amino acids. The J segment lost 2 bases and the V segment lost 1 base, leaving 7 bases of the junction unmatched. CDR3 region: CASSPRRAGGQETQYF. CDR3 in DNA: TGTGCCAGCTCACCACGAAGAGCAGGGGGACAAGAGACCCAGTACTTC. The full variable domain, completed using reference TRBV18 and TRBJ2-5, is NAGVMQNPRHLVRRRGQEARLRCSPMKGHSHVYWYRQLPEEGLKFMVYLQKENIIDESGMPKERFSAEFPKEGPSILRIQQVVRGDSAAYFCASSPRRAGGQETQYFGPGTRLLVL.

This chain uses TRBV2 with TRBJ2-1, with D possibly matching TRBD2 (5 bases). Trimming shortened V by 6 bases and J by 11 bases, and 11 bases separated the two germline ends. Germline V gives CDR1 SNHLY, CDR2 FYNNEI. CDR3 length: 11 residues. The CDR3 loop is CASSAGVQQFF. The CDR3 coding sequence is TGTGCCAGCAGCGCCGGGGTCCAGCAGTTCTTC.

The CDR3 nucleotides read TGTGCCAGCAGTTACGCTCAGGGGTTCTCCGGAAACACCATATATTTT. This codes for CASSYAQGFSGNTIYF. V usage is TRBV6-5 and J usage is TRBJ1-3; perhaps TRBD1 as D (6 bases). The CDR3 sequence is 16 residues long. The ends were cut back, 2 bases at V and 4 bases at J, with 15 bases in the middle. Germline-derived CDR1 and CDR2 are MNHEY and SVGAGI.

The chain couples TRBV6-1 to TRBJ1-1; D perhaps matches TRBD1 (6 bases). The length of the CDR3 is 13 residues. Germline assignment: CDR1 MNHNS and CDR2 SASEGT. V was shortened by 2 bases and J by 5 bases, with 9 bases between the two germline ends. CDR3 sequence (DNA): TGTGCCAGCAGTGAAAGGCAGGGGACTGAAGCTTTCTTT. Its translation is CASSERQGTEAFF.

The chain joins TRBV18 to TRBJ1-2; TRBD1 aligns across 9 bases. V was pared by 3 bases and J by 8 bases, with 4 bases of the junction left unmatched. CDR3 size: 13 residues. The germline V gene has CDR1 KGHSH and CDR2 LQKENI. CDR3 nucleotide sequence: TGTGCCAGCTCACCGGGACAGGGTGAAGGCTACACCTTC. It specifies CASSPGQGEGYTF. Looking up the rest from reference TRBV18 and TRBJ1-2 gives the full variable domain: NAGVMQNPRHLVRRRGQEARLRCSPMKGHSHVYWYRQLPEEGLKFMVYLQKENIIDESGMPKERFSAEFPKEGPSILRIQQVVRGDSAAYFCASSPGQGEGYTFGSGTRLTVV.

This chain uses TRBV28 with TRBJ2-7, with 8 bases lining up with TRBD2. Germline CDR1 is MDHEN and CDR2 is SYDVKM. V trimming: 5 bases; J trimming: 9 bases; junction bases outside the gene matches: 12. The CDR3 runs to 14 residues. In nucleotides, the CDR3 is TGTGCCAGCAGTCTTAGCGGGATCCCCATCGGGCAGTACTTC. Translating gives CASSLSGIPIGQYF.

The chain employs TRBV15 and TRBJ1-1; weak D call: TRBD1 (5 bases). Germline V lookup: CDR1 LNHNV, CDR2 YYDKDF (reference sequence). CDR3 length: 16 residues. Trimming took off 2 bases at V and 1 base at J, with 14 bases between the two ends. The CDR3 region has the DNA TGTGCCACCAGCAGAACCCCCGGGGGGAGGAACACTGAAGCTTTCTTT. The encoded protein is CATSRTPGGRNTEAFF.

The chain recombines TRBV5-6 with TRBJ2-1, with TRBD2 identical over 7 bases. Germline CDR1 is SGHDT and CDR2 is YYEEEE. This CDR3 is built from 13 residues. Losses at the gene ends were 2 bases for V and 8 bases for J; bases not matched to a gene: 4. The CDR3 here is CASSFAGADEQFF. DNA for the CDR3: TGTGCCAGCAGCTTCGCGGGAGCTGATGAGCAGTTCTTC.

V is TRBV5-1 and J is TRBJ1-4; 9 positions match TRBD1. The trim removed 4 bases at V and 8 bases at J, leaving 6 bases unmatched. The CDR3 loop spans 14 amino acids. Looked up from germline, CDR1 is SGHRS and CDR2 is YFSETQ. CDR3: CASSLGQGGEKLFF. The CDR3 region has the DNA TGCGCCAGCAGCCTGGGACAGGGAGGAGAAAAACTGTTTTTT.

The chain uses TRBV27 and TRBJ2-1; 9 nucleotides agree with TRBD2. V lost 5 bases and J lost 3; bases outside the gene matches: 8. CDR1 is MNHEY, CDR2 SMNVEV, per germline (reference sequence). The CDR3 totals 16 residues. CDR3 DNA: TGTGCCAGCAGTGTGATTAGCGGGGGAAACTACAATGAGCAGTTCTTC. It yields the protein CASSVISGGNYNEQFF.

This clone showed up just once. J is TRBJ2-7 and V is TRBV18; 12 bases fit TRBD2. CDR1 is KGHSH and CDR2 is LQKENI in the germline V gene. V shed 6 bases and J 3 bases; nucleotides not matched to a gene: 12. The CDR3 length is 17 residues. CDR3 nucleotide sequence: TGTGCCAGCTCTCTCAGACTAGCGGGAGAGCTGGGCTACGAGCAGTACTTC. Encoded protein: CASSLRLAGELGYEQYF.